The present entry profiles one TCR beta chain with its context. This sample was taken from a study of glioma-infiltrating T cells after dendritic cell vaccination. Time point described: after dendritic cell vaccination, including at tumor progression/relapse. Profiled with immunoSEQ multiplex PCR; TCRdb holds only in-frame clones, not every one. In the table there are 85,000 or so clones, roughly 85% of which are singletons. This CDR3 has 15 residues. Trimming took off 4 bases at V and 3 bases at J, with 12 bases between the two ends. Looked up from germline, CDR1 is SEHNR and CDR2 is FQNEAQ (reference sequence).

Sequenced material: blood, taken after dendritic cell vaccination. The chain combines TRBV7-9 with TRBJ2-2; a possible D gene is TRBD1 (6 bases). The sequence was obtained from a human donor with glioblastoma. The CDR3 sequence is CASSWKGDDTGELFF. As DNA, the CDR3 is TGTGCCAGCAGCTGGAAGGGGGATGACACCGGGGAGCTGTTTTTT.